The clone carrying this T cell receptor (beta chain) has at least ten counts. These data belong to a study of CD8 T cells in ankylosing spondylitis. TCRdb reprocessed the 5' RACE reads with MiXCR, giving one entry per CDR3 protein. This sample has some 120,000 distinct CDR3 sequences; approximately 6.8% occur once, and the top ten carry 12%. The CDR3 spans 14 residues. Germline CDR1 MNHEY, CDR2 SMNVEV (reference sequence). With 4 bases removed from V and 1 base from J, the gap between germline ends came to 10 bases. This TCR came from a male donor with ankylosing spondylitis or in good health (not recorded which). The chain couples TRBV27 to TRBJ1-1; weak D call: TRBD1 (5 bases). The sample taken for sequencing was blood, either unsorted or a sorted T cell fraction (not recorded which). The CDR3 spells CASSSKRGNTEAFF. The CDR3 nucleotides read TGTGCCAGCAGTTCTAAGAGGGGGAACACTGAAGCTTTCTTT.